One and the same sample provided the 17 T cell receptor beta chains below, sequenced in a study of cytomegalovirus exposure and HLA in healthy donors. The PCR employed 60 Vbeta primers together with 13 Jbeta primers. The table came from immunoSEQ multiplex PCR; TCRdb's copy has only in-frame clones and leaves some out. Here the sample spans about 250,000 clones, about four fifths being singletons. Sequenced material: PBMCs. The origin of the receptors is a girl aged 2 to 10 in good health and CMV-seronegative.

This chain joins TRBV6-1 and TRBJ2-5, with no clear D. CDR3 length: 11 amino acids. Trimming pared 6 bases from V and 4 bases from J, leaving 6 bases between. CDR1 is MNHNS, CDR2 SASEGT, per germline. CDR3: CASSSRETQYF. The CDR3 DNA follows: TGTGCCAGCAGCTCCAGAGAGACCCAGTACTTC.

The chain is built from TRBV6-5 and TRBJ1-1; maybe TRBD1 (6 bases). The germline CDR1 and CDR2 sequences are MNHEY and SVGAGI. The germline V and J ends were trimmed by 2 bases and 0 bases, with 10 bases remaining between them. The CDR3 runs to 15 residues. CDR3 DNA sequence: TGTGCCAGCAGTTACCGGGACATTATGAACACTGAAGCTTTCTTT. Residues: CASSYRDIMNTEAFF.

The chain employs TRBV30 and TRBJ1-4; 10 bases fit TRBD1. Germline CDR1 GTSNPN, CDR2 SVGIG (reference sequence). The J segment lost 3 bases and the V segment lost 1 base, leaving 2 bases of the junction unmatched. The CDR3 covers 15 residues. The CDR3 loop is CAWSAGTGANEKLFF. In DNA, the CDR3 is TGTGCCTGGAGTGCCGGGACAGGGGCTAATGAAAAACTGTTTTTT.

The rearrangement links TRBV29-1 to TRBJ2-1; TRBD1 is a possible D gene (6 bases). The germline V and J ends were trimmed by 7 bases and 9 bases, with 16 bases remaining between them. The V gene's germline CDR1 is SQVTM and CDR2 ANQGSEA. This CDR3 contains 12 residues. CDR3 region: CSAGTPRGEQFF. In nucleotides, the CDR3 is TGCAGCGCCGGGACACCTCGAGGTGAGCAGTTCTTC.

The rearrangement joins TRBV5-1 to TRBJ2-7; 7 bases are shared with TRBD2. CDR1 SGHRS and CDR2 YFSETQ come from the germline V gene. Trimming took 4 bases from V and 1 from J; bases not matched to a gene: 11. The CDR3 spans 16 residues. Written as DNA, the CDR3 is TGCGCCAGCAGCGCCCCCTGGGGGGGTTTGTCCTACGAGCAGTACTTC. As protein: CASSAPWGGLSYEQYF. Variable domain in full (rest from reference TRBV5-1 and TRBJ2-7): KAGVTQTPRYLIKTRGQQVTLSCSPISGHRSVSWYQQTPGQGLQFLFEYFSETQRNKGNFPGRFSGRQFSNSRSEMNVSTLELGDSALYLCASSAPWGGLSYEQYFGPGTRLTVT.

In its sample, this clone was seen a few times. This chain links TRBV10-3 with TRBJ1-2; 12 nucleotides match TRBD1. The CDR3 is 16 amino acids. The junction had 11 bases not matched to a gene; V was cut back by 10 bases and J by 2 bases. Germline CDR1 ENHRY, CDR2 SYGVKD. The CDR3 nucleotides read TGTGCCACCGAGGGGGGACAGGGGGCTCGCAACTATGGCTACACCTTC. Translating it yields CATEGGQGARNYGYTF.

This chain links TRBV19 with TRBJ2-5; weak D call: TRBD1 (7 bases). This CDR3 has 14 residues. The V and J ends lost 3 bases and 4 bases respectively, with 12 bases between them. CDR1 is LNHDA and CDR2 is SQIVND in the germline V gene (reference sequence). The CDR3 protein is CASSMEGAGETQYF. CDR3 bases: TGTGCCAGTAGTATGGAGGGGGCTGGAGAGACCCAGTACTTC. The full variable domain, in which reference TRBV19 and TRBJ2-5 provide the parts outside the CDR3, is DGGITQSPKYLFRKEGQNVTLSCEQNLNHDAMYWYRQDPGQGLRLIYYSQIVNDFQKGDIAEGYSVSREKKESFPLTVTSAQKNPTAFYLCASSMEGAGETQYFGPGTRLLVL.

The chain uses TRBV11-2 and TRBJ1-2; 11 bases agree with TRBD1. Germline CDR1 SGHAT, CDR2 FQNNGV. This CDR3 comprises 14 residues. Unmatched junction bases numbered 1, after V lost 4 bases and J lost 3 bases. The DNA for the CDR3 is TGTGCCAGCAGCTGGGGACAGGGGGACTATGGCTACACCTTC. It translates to CASSWGQGDYGYTF.

The rearrangement joins TRBV18 to TRBJ1-5; maybe TRBD1 (5 bases). Germline V gene lookup returns CDR1 KGHSH and CDR2 LQKENI. V shed 5 bases and J shed 6 bases, with 17 bases lying between them. The CDR3 runs 15 residues. CDR3 loop: CASSSSQGIGQPQHF. CDR3 coding DNA: TGTGCCAGCTCATCAAGTCAGGGAATAGGTCAGCCCCAGCATTTT. Complete variable domain (other parts from reference TRBV18 and TRBJ1-5): NAGVMQNPRHLVRRRGQEARLRCSPMKGHSHVYWYRQLPEEGLKFMVYLQKENIIDESGMPKERFSAEFPKEGPSILRIQQVVRGDSAAYFCASSSSQGIGQPQHFGDGTRLSIL.

The rearrangement uses TRBV11-3 and TRBJ1-6; D may be TRBD1 (5 bases). Germline V gene sequence: CDR1 SGHNT, CDR2 YENEEA. V was trimmed by 2 bases and J by 6 bases, leaving 8 bases between them. The CDR3 contains 14 residues. This CDR3 is CASSLQGINSPLHF. CDR3 bases: TGTGCCAGCAGCTTACAGGGTATTAATTCACCCCTCCACTTT.

The chain combines TRBV9 with TRBJ2-3, with a weak D call TRBD2 (7 bases). V dropped 0 bases and J dropped 2 bases, with 10 bases sitting between them. The CDR3 is 15 residues long. Germline-derived CDR1 and CDR2 are SGDLS and YYNGEE. CDR3 residues: CASSVAGGYTDTQYF. The CDR3, as DNA: TGTGCCAGCAGCGTAGCGGGGGGCTACACAGATACGCAGTATTTT. Full variable domain (remainder filled in from reference TRBV9 and TRBJ2-3): DSGVTQTPKHLITATGQRVTLRCSPRSGDLSVYWYQQSLDQGLQFLIQYYNGEERAKGNILERFSAQQFPDLHSELNLSSLELGDSALYFCASSVAGGYTDTQYFGPGTRLTVL.

This clone was counted between two and nine times. The rearrangement joins TRBV28 to TRBJ2-5, with D possibly being TRBD1 (6 bases). The CDR3 is 13 residues long. The germline gives CDR1 MDHEN, CDR2 SYDVKM. V was pared by 11 bases and J by 3 bases, with 16 bases between. CDR3: CAATPGVEETQYF. CDR3 DNA sequence: TGTGCCGCCACGCCAGGGGTAGAAGAGACCCAGTACTTC.

In its sample, this clone was seen once. V usage is TRBV19 and J usage is TRBJ1-1; 7 bases are a match to TRBD1. Germline V gene sequence: CDR1 LNHDA, CDR2 SQIVND (reference sequence). The CDR3 consists of 13 residues. The J segment lost 4 bases and the V segment lost 4 bases, leaving 3 bases of the junction unmatched. The CDR3 reads CASSKTGTTEAFF. CDR3 in DNA: TGTGCCAGTAGTAAGACAGGGACCACTGAAGCTTTCTTT.

This clone appeared a single time. As DNA, the CDR3 is TGCAGCGTCTCTGAGGCGGCACTAGCCAAAAACATTCAGTACTTC. It translates to CSVSEAALAKNIQYF. The V call is TRBV29-1, the J call TRBJ2-4; D is undetermined. The CDR3 has 15 amino acids. V was pared by 6 bases and J by 0 bases, with 15 bases between. In germline, CDR1 is SQVTM, CDR2 ANQGSEA. Looking up the rest from reference TRBV29-1 and TRBJ2-4 gives the full variable domain: SAVISQKPSRDICQRGTSLTIQCQVDSQVTMMFWYRQQPGQSLTLIATANQGSEATYESGFVIDKFPISRPNLTFSTLTVSNMSPEDSSIYLCSVSEAALAKNIQYFGAGTRLSVL.

The rearrangement joins TRBV9 to TRBJ2-2, with 10 bases fitting TRBD1. Germline assignment: CDR1 SGDLS and CDR2 YYNGEE. CDR3 length: 15 residues. V lost 4 bases to trimming and J lost 7 bases; unmatched junction nucleotides: 7. CDR3: CASSPPGTGVGELFF. The CDR3 nucleotides are TGTGCCAGCAGCCCTCCCGGGACAGGGGTCGGGGAGCTGTTTTTT.

With regard to this clone: One junction end disagrees with the germline gene, perhaps due to a read error. Here the CDR3 reads CASSLNYGRQARF. CDR3 bases: TGTGCCAGCAGCTTAAATTACGGGCGACAGGCGAGGTTC. The V call is TRBV7-6, the J call TRBJ2-7; a weak D match, TRBD1 (6 bases). There are 13 residues in the CDR3. Germline V lookup: CDR1 SGHVS, CDR2 FNYEAQ.

In DNA form, the CDR3 reads TGTGCCAGCACCCCTCTGGGGGAGGGCCTTGATGAGCAGTTCTTC. Translated, it gives CASTPLGEGLDEQFF. V and J are TRBV19 and TRBJ2-1; 7 nucleotides agree with TRBD2. J gave up 8 bases and V 9 bases, and 16 bases lay outside the gene matches. The CDR3 contains 15 residues. From germline, CDR1 is LNHDA and CDR2 SQIVND (reference sequence).